Listed below are T cell receptor beta chains from one sample, sequenced in a study of neoadjuvant nivolumab and ipilimumab in lung cancer. Sequencing was performed with immunoSEQ multiplex PCR; in TCRdb, only in-frame clones are kept and a portion is missing. The table lists fewer than 40,000 clones, roughly 90% of them singletons. Here the sequenced sample was peripheral blood, taken after neoadjuvant nivolumab, alone or with ipilimumab, at or shortly before surgery. The receptors stem from an adult with non-small cell lung cancer. Both conserved end residues are part of each CDR3. A D gene is named only where the DNA matches it firmly. Expanded clones get a size class; other rows say once, few or many, or leave the size out.

cdr3_aa cdr3_nt d_call j_call v_call cdr3_length clone_size
CASSFGGGRAGSEQFF TGCGCCAGCAGCTTTGGGGGCGGGAGGGCCGGGAGTGAGCAGTTCTTC TRBD2 TRBJ2-1 TRBV5-1 16 .
CASSFPPGGGGTSRNEQFF TGTGCCAGCAGCTTCCCTCCCGGGGGAGGGGGGACTAGCCGGAATGAGCAGTTCTTC TRBD2 TRBJ2-1 TRBV7-6 19 .
CASSLVACLNQPQHF TGTGCCAGCAGCTTGGTGGCATGTCTTAATCAGCCCCAGCATTTT . TRBJ1-5 TRBV5-8 15 .
CASRSGLQHEQYF TGTGCCAGTCGCTCCGGGCTCCAACACGAGCAGTACTTC . TRBJ2-7 TRBV6-5 13 .
CASSLLADPGSGEQYF TGCGCCAGCAGCTTGTTAGCGGATCCCGGGTCGGGCGAGCAGTACTTC . TRBJ2-7 TRBV5-1 16 .
CASSFNGELFF TGTGCCAGCAGTTTTAACGGGGAGCTGTTTTTT . TRBJ2-2 TRBV28 11 .
CASSSVTGGFYGYTF TGTGCCAGCAGTTCCGTAACCGGGGGGTTTTATGGCTACACCTTC . TRBJ1-2 TRBV6-5 15 .
CASSVGDSPYEQYF TGTGCCAGCAGCGTAGGTGACAGCCCCTACGAGCAGTACTTC . TRBJ2-7 TRBV9 14 .
CASSVDGGEDYGYTF TGTGCCAGCAGCGTAGATGGGGGGGAGGACTATGGCTACACCTTC . TRBJ1-2 TRBV9 15 once
CASAGTADTGELFF TGTGCCAGCGCAGGGACAGCGGACACCGGGGAGCTGTTTTTT TRBD1 TRBJ2-2 TRBV11-2 14 .
CASSDSGGNSNEQFF TGTGCCAGCAGTGACTCGGGGGGAAACAGCAATGAGCAGTTCTTC . TRBJ2-1 TRBV6-4 15 .
CASSLVRTTSGTQYF TGTGCCAGCAGCTTGGTGAGGACCACTAGCGGGACCCAGTACTTC TRBD2 TRBJ2-5 TRBV5-4 15 .
CASSQGPNTGELFF TGTGCCAGCAGTCAGGGTCCGAACACCGGGGAGCTGTTTTTT . TRBJ2-2 TRBV6-1 14 .
CASSLEEQLFPGGTF TGCGCCAGCAGCTTGGAGGAACAGCTATTCCCAGGGGGCACCTTC TRBD1 TRBJ1-2 TRBV5-1 15 .
CASSLVEETQYF TGTGCCAGCAGCTTAGTCGAAGAGACCCAGTACTTC . TRBJ2-5 TRBV7-9 12 .
CASSLRGSGSPSYEQYF TGTGCCAGCAGCTTAAGGGGTAGCGGGAGCCCGTCCTACGAGCAGTACTTC TRBD2 TRBJ2-7 TRBV7-2 17 .
CASSFMGDTQYF TGTGCCAGCAGCTTCATGGGAGATACGCAGTATTTT . TRBJ2-3 TRBV7-9 12 .
CASSGLRAYGYTF TGTGCCAGCAGTGGTCTGAGGGCCTATGGCTACACCTTC . TRBJ1-2 TRBV6-1 13 .
CASSERGFTDNEQFF TGCGCCAGCAGTGAGAGAGGGTTCACCGACAATGAGCAGTTCTTC . TRBJ2-1 TRBV10-2 15 .
CSVVAGSTEAFF TGCAGCGTTGTCGCGGGAAGCACTGAAGCTTTCTTT . TRBJ1-1 TRBV29-1 12 .
CASSAGTSGNNEQFF TGCGCCAGCAGCGCCGGGACTAGCGGTAACAATGAGCAGTTCTTC TRBD2 TRBJ2-1 TRBV5-1 15 .
CASSLDPIGETQYF TGTGCCAGCAGCTTGGACCCAATCGGGGAGACCCAGTACTTC . TRBJ2-5 TRBV5-4 14 .
CASSDPLSGDYGYTF TGTGCCAGCAGTGATCCGCTCAGTGGCGACTATGGCTACACCTTC . TRBJ1-2 TRBV2 15 .
CAISVTGTNTEAFF TGTGCCATCAGTGTAACCGGGACGAACACTGAAGCTTTCTTT . TRBJ1-1 TRBV10-3 14 .
CASSGTGHSGANVLTF TGCGCCAGCTCCGGGACAGGCCACTCTGGGGCCAACGTCCTGACTTTC TRBD1 TRBJ2-6 TRBV5-1 16 .
CASSLDPRQGIRETQYF TGTGCCAGCAGCTTGGACCCAAGACAGGGCATCAGGGAGACCCAGTACTTC TRBD1 TRBJ2-5 TRBV5-5 17 .
CASSEEDRATDTQYF TGTGCCAGCAGTGAAGAAGACAGGGCAACAGATACGCAGTATTTT TRBD1 TRBJ2-3 TRBV6-1 15 .
CASSGGPLKARPYEQYF TGCGCCAGCAGTGGGGGGCCCTTAAAGGCCCGGCCCTACGAGCAGTACTTC . TRBJ2-7 TRBV10-2 17 .
CASRGAGERGYTF TGTGCCAGCAGGGGAGCAGGGGAGAGGGGCTACACCTTC . TRBJ1-2 TRBV2 13 .
CASSPGGPFLTF TGTGCCAGCAGCCCAGGGGGCCCTTTCCTGACTTTC TRBD1 TRBJ2-6 TRBV11-2 12 .
CASSVDTDNQPQHF TGTGCCAGCAGCGTAGATACAGACAATCAGCCCCAGCATTTT . TRBJ1-5 TRBV9 14 .
CASSYGLAGGEDTQYF TGTGCCAGCAGCTACGGACTAGCGGGAGGGGAGGATACGCAGTATTTT TRBD2 TRBJ2-3 TRBV5-4 16 .
CASSPTGTGDDDEQYF TGTGCCAGCTCACCAACCGGGACAGGGGATGACGACGAGCAGTACTTC TRBD1 TRBJ2-7 TRBV18 16 .
CASSPVQLSSEQFF TGTGCCAGCTCACCAGTGCAGCTGAGCAGTGAGCAGTTCTTC . TRBJ2-1 TRBV18 14 .
CASSPYIAGAKNIQYF TGTGCCAGCTCACCTTACATAGCGGGAGCCAAAAACATTCAGTACTTC TRBD2 TRBJ2-4 TRBV18 16 .
CASRREWGTGELFF TGTGCCAGTAGGCGGGAGTGGGGGACCGGGGAGCTGTTTTTT TRBD2 TRBJ2-2 TRBV19 14 once
CASSLGGGLYEQYF TGTGCCAGCAGCCTAGGCGGGGGGCTCTACGAGCAGTACTTC TRBD2 TRBJ2-7 TRBV5-4 14 .
CASSLNRVEETQYF TGTGCCAGCAGCTTAAACAGGGTGGAAGAGACCCAGTACTTC . TRBJ2-5 TRBV7-9 14 .
CASSTDRGFREAFF TGTGCCAGCAGCACCGACCGGGGGTTTAGGGAAGCTTTCTTT . TRBJ1-1 TRBV5-4 14 .
CVGATGSRRYTF TGTGTTGGGGCCACAGGCTCCCGGCGCTACACCTTC . TRBJ1-2 TRBV7-8 12 .
CASSLGQGVETQYF TGCGCCAGCAGCTTGGGACAGGGCGTAGAGACCCAGTACTTC TRBD1 TRBJ2-5 TRBV5-1 14 .
CASSSPAGGKETQYF TGCGCCAGCAGCTCTCCAGCGGGAGGGAAAGAGACCCAGTACTTC TRBD2 TRBJ2-5 TRBV5-1 15 .
CASSLPDRYNEQFF TGTGCCAGCAGTCTGCCTGACCGTTACAATGAGCAGTTCTTC . TRBJ2-1 TRBV27 14 .
CASSFSTGGFEAFF TGTGCCAGCAGCTTTTCAACAGGGGGATTTGAAGCTTTCTTT TRBD1 TRBJ1-1 TRBV7-2 14 .
CASSLAGGLGNTIYF TGCGCCAGCAGCTTGGCCGGGGGGCTTGGAAACACCATATATTTT . TRBJ1-3 TRBV5-1 15 .
CASSSPDYAGGGYTF TGTGCCAGCAGTTCGCCCGATTACGCGGGGGGTGGCTACACCTTC . TRBJ1-2 TRBV28 15 .
CASRDYQGSSEQYF TGTGCCAGTCGAGACTATCAAGGGTCCTCCGAGCAGTACTTC . TRBJ2-7 TRBV6-6 14 .
CARGTNQPQHF TGTGCCAGAGGAACGAATCAGCCCCAGCATTTT . TRBJ1-5 TRBV6-1 11 few
CASSQGSYNEQFF TGTGCCAGCTCACAGGGTTCCTACAATGAGCAGTTCTTC . TRBJ2-1 TRBV18 13 few
CATSRDGFHTEAFF TGTGCCACCAGCAGAGATGGTTTTCACACTGAAGCTTTCTTT . TRBJ1-1 TRBV15 14 .
CSVAGQGAGGYTF TGCAGCGTGGCCGGACAGGGGGCAGGGGGCTACACCTTC TRBD1 TRBJ1-2 TRBV29-1 13 .
CASTRQGGDEKLFF TGTGCCAGCACCCGACAGGGGGGAGATGAAAAACTGTTTTTT TRBD1 TRBJ1-4 TRBV5-4 14 once
CASSRYQETQYF TGTGCCAGCAGCCGGTACCAAGAGACCCAGTACTTC . TRBJ2-5 TRBV7-8 12 once
CASSETRWGTEAFF TGTGCCAGCAGTGAAACGAGATGGGGCACTGAGGCTTTCTTT . TRBJ1-1 TRBV6-1 14 .
CSGWDRVVGNTIYF TGCAGCGGGTGGGACAGGGTAGTTGGAAACACCATATATTTT TRBD1 TRBJ1-3 TRBV29-1 14 .